The entry below gives a single T cell receptor (beta chain) sequence along with its context. Using immunoSEQ multiplex PCR, the repertoire was profiled, and TCRdb retains in-frame clones only, with some absent. The table includes roughly 70,000 clones, 80% detected once. CDR1 and CDR2 from the germline V gene are KGHDR and SFDVKD. Between the trimmed V and J ends, which lost 12 bases and 6 bases, there was a span of 23 bases. The CDR3 is 14 residues long. These data belong to a study of T cell responses to AZD1222 COVID-19 vaccine. The chain employs TRBV24-1 and TRBJ2-7, with no clear D. This receptor was taken from an adult who received the AZD1222 COVID-19 vaccine. This material consisted of peripheral blood, taken 28 days after the second AZD1222 dose. The CDR3 bases are TGTGCCGCCCCTCCACCCTCCGAAGTTTTCGAGCAGTACTTC. It is translated as CAAPPPSEVFEQYF.